This T cell receptor beta chain was captured in a study of blood T cell repertoires in COVID-19. Study context: Samples representing acute and convalescent COVID-19 were sourced from the United States, Italy and Spain. Nucleic acid was either cDNA or gDNA, and it came from T cells, B-cell-depleted T cells, or PBMCs.

Germline loops: CDR1 MDHEN, CDR2 SYDVKM. V shed 5 bases and J 0 bases; nucleotides not matched to a gene: 4. The CDR3 has 15 amino acids. Original handling: How many nucleated cells were present was estimated from reference gene primer amplification. Data came from immunoSEQ multiplex PCR; TCRdb stores just in-frame clones and leaves some out. That table supplies the V and J calls and clone size; D and trimming were determined from the DNA. The repertoire has about 68,000 clones, 85% to 95% of them found once; the top ten carry 4.8%. This receptor was taken from a woman aged 55-69 years with active COVID-19. Source material: peripheral blood. J is TRBJ1-3 and V is TRBV28, with 7 bases identical to TRBD1. CDR3 nucleotides: TGTGCCAGCAGTCCCGGGACAGCCTCTGGAAACACCATATATTTT. Protein: CASSPGTASGNTIYF. The variable domain in full, with the rest retrieved from reference TRBV28 and TRBJ1-3, is DVKVTQSSRYLVKRTGEKVFLECVQDMDHENMFWYRQDPGLGLRLIYFSYDVKMKEKGDIPEGYSVSREKKERFSLILESASTNQTSMYLCASSPGTASGNTIYFGEGSWLTVV.